Each of the 10 T cell receptor beta chains below was sequenced from the same sample in a study of T cells in localized non-small cell lung cancer. Libraries were prepared by immunoSEQ multiplex PCR; TCRdb keeps only in-frame clonotypes and omits some of them. Of approximately 31,000 clones detected, 85% to 90% appear once; the ten largest clones hold about 3.2%. Sample: peripheral blood, taken before any cancer treatment. Receptors originate from a female donor of 60 years or more with stage I lung adenocarcinoma.

V gene TRBV6-1 combines with J gene TRBJ2-5; 8 nucleotides agree with TRBD1. After removal of 0 bases from V and 5 bases from J, the junction contained 8 bases not matched to a gene. CDR3 length equals 16 residues. Per the germline V gene, CDR1 is MNHNS and CDR2 is SASEGT. The CDR3 sequence is CASSEALFRQGETQYF. The CDR3 bases are TGTGCCAGCAGTGAAGCGCTTTTCAGACAGGGGGAGACCCAGTACTTC.

The rearrangement links TRBV30 to TRBJ2-1; D remains ambiguous. The germline V and J ends were trimmed by 4 bases and 3 bases, with 16 bases remaining between them. The germline V gene has CDR1 GTSNPN and CDR2 SVGIG (reference sequence). CDR3 length equals 15 residues. CDR3 residues: CAWISRSQSYNEQFF. The CDR3 DNA sequence: TGTGCCTGGATCTCGAGGAGTCAGAGCTACAATGAGCAGTTCTTC.

CDR3 nucleotides: TGTGCCAGCAGCTTAGAGTCAGAGCTCAATGAGCAGTTCTTC. This gives the protein CASSLESELNEQFF. The chain couples TRBV13 to TRBJ2-1; D unclear. This CDR3 comprises 14 residues. Germline V CDR1 and CDR2: PRHDT, FYEKMQ (reference sequence). V lost 1 base and J 6 bases, leaving 10 bases between the germline ends.

The chain carries TRBV7-8 and TRBJ2-1; maybe TRBD1 (6 bases). Germline CDR1 SGHVS, CDR2 FQNEAQ. CDR3 length: 14 residues. V was cut by 5 bases and J by 7 bases, with 15 bases left in between. This CDR3 is CASSAGTPVNEQFF. The CDR3 region has the DNA TGTGCCAGCAGCGCCGGGACACCGGTGAATGAGCAGTTCTTC.

This clone was seen a few times. J is TRBJ1-1 and V is TRBV5-1; 8 bases are shared with TRBD1. With 3 bases clipped from V and 3 bases from J, the junction kept 4 bases outside the gene matches. This CDR3 has 14 amino acids. Germline V gives CDR1 SGHRS, CDR2 YFSETQ. The CDR3 DNA follows: TGCGCCAGCAGCTCGACAGGGGCGGACACTGAAGCTTTCTTT. Its translation is CASSSTGADTEAFF.

The chain joins TRBV27 to TRBJ2-7, with 7 nucleotides matching TRBD1. This CDR3 is built from 17 residues. Germline CDR1 and CDR2: MNHEY and SMNVEV (reference sequence). V was pared by 2 bases and J by 4 bases, with 14 bases of the junction left unmatched. CDR3 bases: TGTGCCAGCAGTTTACGTCGTCTGGGGACAGACGCGTACGAGCAGTACTTC. Translated, it gives CASSLRRLGTDAYEQYF.

This rearrangement joins TRBV14 to TRBJ1-1; the D is unclear. The ends were cut back, 3 bases at V and 5 bases at J, with 10 bases in the middle. The CDR3 length is 13 residues. Germline assignment: CDR1 SGHDN and CDR2 FVKESK. The CDR3 sequence: CASSHGRGTEAFF. The CDR3 DNA reads as TGTGCCAGCAGCCATGGACGGGGAACTGAAGCTTTCTTT.

The genes are TRBV5-6 and TRBJ1-2, with TRBD1 as a possible D gene (6 bases). The V gene lost 2 bases and the J gene lost 0 bases, with 17 bases spanning the gap. The CDR3 is 17 amino acids. Looked up from germline, CDR1 is SGHDT and CDR2 is YYEEEE. As DNA, the CDR3 is TGTGCCAGCAGCTTCGTGTCAGGGGCCAAAGCTAACTATGGCTACACCTTC. It yields the protein CASSFVSGAKANYGYTF.

The chain links TRBV19 to TRBJ1-2, with a possible D match to TRBD1 (5 bases). With 5 bases removed from V and 10 bases from J, the gap between germline ends came to 20 bases. The CDR3 loop spans 14 amino acids. Germline CDR1 LNHDA, CDR2 SQIVND (reference sequence). Written as DNA, the CDR3 is TGTGCCAGTAGTGAATGGGACTCGGTAAAGGCCTACACCTTC. Translating gives CASSEWDSVKAYTF.

This sequence joins TRBV5-1 and TRBJ2-3; TRBD2 matches 9 bases. The germline V gene has CDR1 SGHRS and CDR2 YFSETQ. After removal of 0 bases from V and 7 bases from J, the junction contained 6 bases not matched to a gene. The CDR3 consists of 15 residues. The CDR3 coding sequence is TGCGCCAGCAGCTTGGCGGGACTAGCAGAAAATACGCAGTATTTT. Its translation is CASSLAGLAENTQYF.